The 22 T cell receptor beta chains in this list originate from one sample, sequenced in a study of blood T cells in healthy people across ages. A sample-barcoded 5' primer and a J-beta primer mix were used in a second PCR of roughly 7 to 11 cycles. From the 5' RACE reads, TCRdb called clonotypes with MiXCR, one entry per CDR3 protein. Here the sample spans roughly 550,000 distinct CDR3 sequences, approximately 25% being singletons. These data were also filed under a second study, of T cells of mothers and their children.

Sequences were obtained from blood. The receptor source for this set is a boy younger than 18 in good health.

This chain links TRBV6-5 with TRBJ2-5; possibly TRBD2 for D (6 bases). The V end lost 6 bases, the J end lost 3 bases, and 20 bases lay between the germline ends. The CDR3 runs 16 residues. CDR1 and CDR2 from the germline V gene are MNHEY and SVGAGI. The DNA for the CDR3 is TGTGCCAGCAGCGACCCCTACGGGACTGGGAAAGAGACCCAGTACTTC. The encoded protein is CASSDPYGTGKETQYF.

The CDR3 sequence: CASSLAARRAFF. In DNA form, the CDR3 reads TGTGCCAGCAGCTTAGCGGCAAGGAGGGCTTTCTTT. The chain recombines TRBV7-2 with TRBJ1-1; D not resolved. CDR3 length: 12 amino acids. V was clipped by 0 bases and J by 11 bases, with 10 bases between them. Germline assignment: CDR1 SGHTA and CDR2 FQGNSA.

Of note for this clonotype: A junction end diverges from the germline sequence, so it may reflect a read error. The rearrangement joins TRBV7-2 to TRBJ2-6; D is tentatively TRBD1 or TRBD2 (6 bases each). From germline, CDR1 is SGHTA and CDR2 FQGNSA. This CDR3 comprises 15 residues. This chain's CDR3 is CASSSTGTGTNVLTF. The CDR3 DNA reads TGTGCCAGCAGCTCCACAGGGACTGGGACCAACGTCCTGACTTTC.

This sequence joins TRBV4-2 and TRBJ2-7, with a tentative D call TRBD2 (6 bases). Germline values: CDR1 LGHNA, CDR2 YNFKEQ. The CDR3 is 14 residues long. V lost 4 bases, J lost 3 bases, and 13 bases lay in between. The CDR3: CASSPPGLVYEQYF. DNA for the CDR3: TGTGCCAGCAGCCCACCGGGACTGGTCTACGAGCAGTACTTC.

This clonotype was seen a handful of times. Likely a read error: the CDR3 ends without its conserved phenylalanine or tryptophan. The chain employs TRBV5-5 and TRBJ1-1; D remains unclear. Trimming took 1 base from V and 4 from J, leaving 8 bases between them. Germline V lookup: CDR1 SGHKS, CDR2 YYEKEE (reference sequence). The CDR3 is made up of 13 amino acids. The CDR3 spells CASSLYSATEAFL. As DNA, the CDR3 is TGTGCCAGCAGCTTGTACTCGGCCACTGAAGCTTTCCTT.

This chain links TRBV10-3 with TRBJ2-4, with a possible D match to TRBD2 (6 bases). This CDR3 comprises 18 residues. Germline assignment: CDR1 ENHRY and CDR2 SYGVKD. Trimming took off 3 bases at V and 0 bases at J, with 18 bases between the two ends. The CDR3 here is CAISEGVEGTLAKNIQYF. The DNA of the CDR3 is TGTGCCATCAGTGAAGGGGTCGAAGGGACTCTAGCCAAAAACATTCAGTACTTC.

This chain joins TRBV7-2 and TRBJ2-3; tentatively, D is TRBD1 (5 bases). V was pared by 1 base and J by 11 bases, with 13 bases between. This CDR3 is 13 amino acids long. Germline V gene sequence: CDR1 SGHTA, CDR2 FQGNSA. CDR3 sequence: CASSLGGPVKQYF. DNA for the CDR3: TGTGCCAGCAGCTTAGGGGGCCCTGTAAAGCAGTATTTT. Combining the CDR3 with reference TRBV7-2 and TRBJ2-3 gives the whole variable domain GAGVSQSPSNKVTEKGKDVELRCDPISGHTALYWYRQSLGQGLEFLIYFQGNSAPDKSGLPSDRFSAERTGGSVSTLTIQRTQQEDSAVYLCASSLGGPVKQYFGPGTRLTVL.

The rearrangement uses TRBV20-1 and TRBJ2-7; TRBD2 aligns across 7 bases. The CDR3 has 14 residues. Germline V gene lookup returns CDR1 DFQATT and CDR2 SNEGSKA (reference sequence). Trimming took 2 bases from V and 1 from J; bases not matched to a gene: 5. The CDR3: CSARSLAESYEQYF. The CDR3 coding sequence is TGCAGTGCTAGAAGCCTAGCGGAGTCCTACGAGCAGTACTTC.

This clonotype has more than one count but fewer than ten. The chain employs TRBV28 and TRBJ2-1, with D hard to call. The J call may be mistaken, given a closer DNA end match to TRBJ2-7. This CDR3 contains 15 residues. Germline V lookup: CDR1 MDHEN, CDR2 SYDVKM. The CDR3 sequence is CASSFRFPSSYEQYF. The CDR3 DNA is TGTGCCAGCAGTTTTCGGTTCCCCAGCTCCTACGAGCAGTACTTC.

The chain couples TRBV25-1 to TRBJ1-4; D remains ambiguous. The CDR3 runs 15 residues. Trimming left V 4 bases short and J 8 bases short, with 17 bases between. In germline, CDR1 is MGHDK, CDR2 SYGVNS. In DNA, the CDR3 is TGTGCCAGCAGTGGCCTGTCGGGGAGGAACGAAAAACTGTTTTTT. It encodes CASSGLSGRNEKLFF.

This clonotype was found a few times. The chain is built from TRBV4-3 and TRBJ2-3, with D hard to call. V was cut by 0 bases and J by 2 bases, with 12 bases left in between. This CDR3 comprises 16 residues. Germline V gene sequence: CDR1 LGHNA, CDR2 YSLEER. For the CDR3, the DNA is TGCGCCAGCAGCCAAGATTCGGCGCGGATCACAGATACGCAGTATTTT. Encoded protein: CASSQDSARITDTQYF.

The chain employs TRBV28 and TRBJ1-3; 9 bases align to TRBD1. The CDR3 is made up of 15 amino acids. Trimming removed 6 bases from V and 1 base from J; junction bases left unmatched: 4. The germline V gene encodes CDR1 MDHEN and CDR2 SYDVKM. This chain's CDR3 is CASSKTGGSGNTIYF. In nucleotides, the CDR3 is TGTGCCAGCAGCAAGACAGGGGGTTCTGGAAACACCATATATTTT. Variable domain in full (rest from reference TRBV28 and TRBJ1-3): DVKVTQSSRYLVKRTGEKVFLECVQDMDHENMFWYRQDPGLGLRLIYFSYDVKMKEKGDIPEGYSVSREKKERFSLILESASTNQTSMYLCASSKTGGSGNTIYFGEGSWLTVV.

Points on this clonotype: Since no conserved phenylalanine or tryptophan closes the CDR3, a read error is the likely cause. The V gene is TRBV28, the J gene TRBJ1-2, with TRBD1 as a possible D gene (5 bases). The CDR3 totals 15 residues. CDR1 and CDR2 from the germline V gene are MDHEN and SYDVKM. V was trimmed by 8 bases and J by 0 bases, leaving 16 bases between them. The CDR3 is CASLSGGLTNYGYTL. CDR3 coding DNA: TGTGCCAGCCTCTCCGGGGGTCTAACTAACTATGGCTACACCCTC.

This clonotype occurred a few times. This chain joins TRBV6-5 and TRBJ2-1, with D maybe TRBD1 (7 bases). Germline V CDR1 and CDR2: MNHEY, SVGAGI. The CDR3 sequence is 15 residues long. Between the trimmed V and J ends, which lost 11 bases and 5 bases, there was a span of 22 bases. The CDR3 DNA follows: TGTGCCGTCAGGGGGGCCAACCAGATCCACAATGAGCAGTTCTTC. As protein: CAVRGANQIHNEQFF.

This sequence joins TRBV20-1 and TRBJ2-1, with 12 bases that match TRBD2. CDR1 and CDR2 (germline): DFQATT, SNEGSKA (reference sequence). The CDR3 loop spans 16 amino acids. Losses at the gene ends were 2 bases for V and 2 bases for J; bases not matched to a gene: 4. This CDR3 is CSARPLAGGTYNEQFF. The CDR3 coding sequence is TGCAGTGCTAGACCTCTAGCGGGAGGGACCTACAATGAGCAGTTCTTC.

The V gene is TRBV29-1, the J gene TRBJ2-3, with a possible D match to TRBD2 (5 bases). The V end lost 4 bases, the J end lost 0 bases, and 8 bases lay between the germline ends. This CDR3 comprises 13 residues. Germline values: CDR1 SQVTM, CDR2 ANQGSEA. The DNA for the CDR3 is TGCAGCGTTGTGCGAGGGAGCACAGATACGCAGTATTTT. Residues: CSVVRGSTDTQYF.

This clonotype turned up a few times. The rearrangement uses TRBV7-4 and TRBJ2-7; no firm D call. CDR3 length: 9 amino acids. The V gene's germline CDR1 is SGHVT and CDR2 SQSDAQ. The CDR3 coding sequence is TGTGCGGCAAGTGGCGAGCAGTACTTC. Its protein product is CAASGEQYF.

V is TRBV28 and J is TRBJ1-1; TRBD1 agrees at 7 bases. J was trimmed by 5 bases and V by 7 bases; bases with no gene match: 4. Germline-derived CDR1 and CDR2 are MDHEN and SYDVKM. The CDR3 extends over 12 amino acids. CDR3 DNA sequence: TGTGCCAGCACCGTCAGGGGGACTGAAGCTTTCTTT. This sequence encodes CASTVRGTEAFF.

This chain joins TRBV24-1 and TRBJ2-5; TRBD1 or TRBD2 may be the D gene (5 bases each). The ends were cut back, 1 base at V and 4 bases at J, with 18 bases in the middle. In germline, CDR1 is KGHDR, CDR2 SFDVKD. This CDR3 region has 17 residues. This CDR3 reads CATSDFPTNGGGETQYF. The CDR3 nucleotides read TGTGCCACCAGTGATTTTCCAACGAATGGGGGTGGAGAGACCCAGTACTTC.

This clonotype turned up a few times. The chain carries TRBV12-3 or TRBV12-4 and TRBJ1-2; TRBD1 agrees at 7 bases. This CDR3 region has 14 residues. The V gene end was trimmed by 6 bases and the J gene end by 6 bases; junction bases not matched to a gene: 10. In nucleotides, the CDR3 is TGTGCCAGCAGGACAGGGATGGGGCTGGATGGCTACACCTTC. This encodes CASRTGMGLDGYTF.

This clonotype was recorded a few times. The V gene is TRBV7-9, the J gene TRBJ1-1, with D perhaps TRBD1 (5 bases). The CDR3 spans 15 residues. Looked up from germline, CDR1 is SEHNR and CDR2 is FQNEAQ (reference sequence). V lost 1 base and J 4 bases, leaving 13 bases between the germline ends. The CDR3 here is CASSLVGRVATEAFF. For the CDR3, the DNA is TGTGCCAGCAGCTTAGTCGGCAGGGTAGCCACTGAAGCTTTCTTT.

The chain couples TRBV6-2 or TRBV6-3 to TRBJ2-3, with 11 bases lining up with TRBD2. Germline CDR1 MNHEY, CDR2 SVGEGT. The CDR3 sequence is 18 residues long. V lost 2 bases to trimming and J lost 1 base; unmatched junction nucleotides: 8. For the CDR3, the DNA is TGTGCCAGCAGTTACATTACTAGCGGGGGCCCTCGCACAGATACGCAGTATTTT. As protein: CASSYITSGGPRTDTQYF.